The 14 T cell receptor beta chains below all came from one sample that was sequenced in a study of T cell changes during pregnancy in multiple sclerosis. Repertoires were generated with immunoSEQ multiplex PCR, while TCRdb's copy carries only in-frame clones and drops some. The sample holds tens of thousands of clones, 92% seen once. The input for sequencing was peripheral blood, taken in the first trimester of pregnancy. These receptors were collected from a female donor with multiple sclerosis, enrolled in a pregnancy study.

The J gene is TRBJ1-1, the V gene TRBV30, with TRBD1 as a possible D gene (6 bases). Deletions cut 1 base from V and 3 bases from J, with 12 bases between. There are 14 residues in the CDR3. Germline V gives CDR1 GTSNPN, CDR2 SVGIG (reference sequence). The CDR3 spells CAWSAGTSDTEAFF. Here the CDR3 DNA reads TGTGCCTGGAGTGCCGGGACATCCGACACTGAAGCTTTCTTT.

The chain combines TRBV30 with TRBJ2-7; D is possibly TRBD2 (5 bases). This CDR3 contains 13 residues. The ends were cut back, 3 bases at V and 4 bases at J, with 13 bases in the middle. Germline lookup yields CDR1 GTSNPN and CDR2 SVGIG (reference sequence). CDR3 DNA sequence: TGTGCCTGGAGCGCCCGGGATTTTTACGAGCAGTACTTC. Protein sequence: CAWSARDFYEQYF.

CDR3 bases: TGTGCCAGCAGACTTGCAGGGGCACCCTACGAGCAGTACTTC. The encoded protein is CASRLAGAPYEQYF. The J gene is TRBJ2-7, the V gene TRBV27; weak D call: TRBD1 (6 bases). The CDR3 extends over 14 amino acids. V lost 6 bases, J lost 2 bases, and 14 bases lay in between. Looked up from germline, CDR1 is MNHEY and CDR2 is SMNVEV (reference sequence).

The J gene is TRBJ1-2, the V gene TRBV19; no clear D. V shed 3 bases and J shed 0 bases, with 11 bases lying between them. Germline lookup yields CDR1 LNHDA and CDR2 SQIVND (reference sequence). This CDR3 has 15 residues. CDR3 protein: CASSILARTNYGYTF. The CDR3 DNA reads TGTGCCAGTAGTATCCTCGCCAGAACTAACTATGGCTACACCTTC.

V gene TRBV7-8 combines with J gene TRBJ2-7; a possible D gene is TRBD2 (5 bases). Germline V gene data show CDR1 as SGHVS and CDR2 as FQNEAQ. CDR3 length: 15 amino acids. V was cut by 3 bases and J by 1 base, with 13 bases left in between. The CDR3 DNA is TGTGCCAGCAGCTTTAGCGCCCCTCTATCCTACGAGCAGTACTTC. Translation: CASSFSAPLSYEQYF.

The V gene is TRBV6-5, the J gene TRBJ2-1; 14 bases map to TRBD2. Germline V gene data show CDR1 as MNHEY and CDR2 as SVGAGI. The junction had 4 bases not matched to a gene; V was cut back by 0 bases and J by 9 bases. This CDR3 comprises 16 residues. The CDR3 sequence is CASSYSGLAGDGEQFF. DNA of the CDR3: TGTGCCAGCAGTTACTCGGGACTAGCGGGAGACGGTGAGCAGTTCTTC.

This chain links TRBV27 with TRBJ2-7, with 7 bases lining up with TRBD1. The CDR3 has 15 residues. Germline values: CDR1 MNHEY, CDR2 SMNVEV (reference sequence). With 0 bases clipped from V and 4 bases from J, the junction kept 6 bases outside the gene matches. Here the CDR3 reads CASSLSRDRTYEQYF. The CDR3 coding sequence is TGTGCCAGCAGTTTATCACGGGACAGAACTTACGAGCAGTACTTC.

This clone was recorded once. The rearrangement uses TRBV11-2 and TRBJ2-7; 8 bases match TRBD1. The V and J ends lost 4 bases and 3 bases, in that order; junction bases with no gene match: 17. Germline V lookup: CDR1 SGHAT, CDR2 FQNNGV. This CDR3 has 18 residues. The CDR3 bases are TGTGCCAGCAGCTCTGGTTACCCAGGACAGGGAGCTCTCTACGAGCAGTACTTC. It translates to CASSSGYPGQGALYEQYF.

The chain couples TRBV6-5 to TRBJ2-3; D gene unclear. The germline V gene has CDR1 MNHEY and CDR2 SVGAGI. The length of the CDR3 is 15 residues. V shed 3 bases and J shed 1 base, with 11 bases lying between them. CDR3 sequence (DNA): TGTGCCAGCAGTTATTCGGTGTTAGGCACAGATACGCAGTATTTT. This sequence encodes CASSYSVLGTDTQYF.

The V call is TRBV4-1, the J call TRBJ1-1, with TRBD1 matching over 12 bases. CDR3 size: 17 residues. CDR1 and CDR2 (germline): MGHRA, YSYEKL. J gave up 2 bases and V 4 bases, and 8 bases lay outside the gene matches. The CDR3 loop reads CASSRAGQGAGNTEAFF. The CDR3, as DNA: TGCGCCAGCAGCCGAGCGGGACAGGGGGCGGGTAACACTGAAGCTTTCTTT.

The rearrangement joins TRBV19 to TRBJ2-7, with a tentative D call TRBD2 (5 bases). The CDR3 has 13 amino acids. Germline assignment: CDR1 LNHDA and CDR2 SQIVND (reference sequence). V lost 1 base to trimming and J lost 7 bases, with 11 bases between them. CDR3: CASSIGGSWEQYF. The CDR3 bases are TGTGCCAGTAGTATAGGCGGGTCTTGGGAGCAGTACTTC.

The CDR3 DNA sequence: TGTGCCAGCAGTGAAGCCCCAGACAGGAACACTGAAGCTTTCTTT. Amino acids: CASSEAPDRNTEAFF. The chain combines TRBV6-1 with TRBJ1-1, with a tentative D call TRBD1 (5 bases). V was clipped by 0 bases and J by 1 base, with 9 bases between them. The CDR3 runs 15 residues. Germline V lookup: CDR1 MNHNS, CDR2 SASEGT.

The chain employs TRBV19 and TRBJ1-1; no definite D call. Germline V gene lookup returns CDR1 LNHDA and CDR2 SQIVND (reference sequence). The CDR3 is 12 residues long. The germline V and J ends were trimmed by 3 bases and 7 bases, with 9 bases remaining between them. The CDR3 bases are TGTGCCAGTAGTATTACCGCGGATGAAGCTTTCTTT. It yields the protein CASSITADEAFF.

The chain carries TRBV19 and TRBJ2-4; D call uncertain. Trimming shortened V by 4 bases and J by 8 bases, and 12 bases separated the two germline ends. The CDR3 totals 13 residues. The germline V gene has CDR1 LNHDA and CDR2 SQIVND (reference sequence). The CDR3, as DNA: TGTGCCAGTAGTACCTCCCCTCCCGACATTCAGTACTTC. Its translation is CASSTSPPDIQYF. Using reference TRBV19 and TRBJ2-4 for the parts outside the CDR3, the full variable domain is DGGITQSPKYLFRKEGQNVTLSCEQNLNHDAMYWYRQDPGQGLRLIYYSQIVNDFQKGDIAEGYSVSREKKESFPLTVTSAQKNPTAFYLCASSTSPPDIQYFGAGTRLSVL.